A single sample gave rise to the 2 T cell receptor beta chains below, sequenced in a study of Ad26.COV2.S vaccination and SARS-CoV-2 variants. The method was immunoSEQ multiplex PCR; TCRdb's version includes in-frame clones alone and lacks a portion of them. The repertoire holds roughly 400,000 clones, with 90% as singletons. Regarding treatment: approximately 18 received Ad26.COV2.S at low or high dose, single or two shots; 5 received placebo; per-sample allocation not given. Day 63 following the first vaccine or placebo injection was when the samples were taken. This specimen was peripheral blood, taken in a trial of Ad26.COV2.S vaccine versus placebo. These TCRs come from a person between 18 and 59 years old who received the Ad26.COV2.S COVID-19 vaccine or a placebo.

The chain recombines TRBV6-2 or TRBV6-3 with TRBJ2-7, with a weak D call TRBD1 (6 bases). This CDR3 is 14 amino acids long. Trimming left V 4 bases short and J 4 bases short, with 14 bases between. Per the germline V gene, CDR1 is MNHEY and CDR2 is SVGEGT. The CDR3 loop reads CASSFRQVGYEQYF. CDR3 DNA: TGTGCCAGCAGTTTTCGACAGGTGGGATACGAGCAGTACTTC.

The chain recombines TRBV6-6 with TRBJ2-2, with D maybe TRBD1 (5 bases). Trimming took 2 bases from V and 2 from J, leaving 12 bases between them. CDR1 is MNHNY, CDR2 SVGAGI, per germline (reference sequence). The CDR3 extends over 16 amino acids. This CDR3 reads CASSYVGVLNTGELFF. CDR3 bases: TGTGCCAGCAGTTACGTAGGGGTGCTAAACACCGGGGAGCTGTTTTTT.